This is a list of T cell receptor beta chains from one sample in a study of Ad26.COV2.S vaccination and SARS-CoV-2 variants. Some clones are missing from TCRdb's copy, which holds only in-frame ones; the method was immunoSEQ multiplex PCR. Found here are approximately 350,000 clones, 80% to 90% of them singletons; the top ten hold nearly 7.5%. Specimen: peripheral blood, collected in a trial of Ad26.COV2.S vaccine versus placebo. The receptors come from a person between 18 and 65 years old who received the Ad26.COV2.S COVID-19 vaccine or a placebo. Each CDR3 is given with its conserved first and last residue. D genes are given only for firm matches. Clone size, where shown, is once, few, many, or a class for clones that have expanded.

NA,TRBV4-3,TRBJ2-4,16,NA,CASSQAQHGADDIQYF,TGCGCCAGCAGCCAAGCACAGCACGGGGCTGATGACATTCAGTACTTC
NA,TRBV29-1,TRBJ1-2,11,NA,CSVEGHDGYTF,TGCAGCGTTGAGGGACACGATGGCTACACCTTC
NA,TRBV6-5,TRBJ1-2,13,NA,CASSYRGEGGYTF,TGTGCCAGCAGTTACAGGGGGGAAGGCGGCTACACCTTC
few,TRBV19,TRBJ2-2,21,TRBD1,CASSIDISGQGDWMGTGELFF,TGTGCCAGTAGTATAGATATATCGGGACAGGGAGATTGGATGGGTACCGGGGAGCTGTTTTTT
NA,TRBV11-3,TRBJ1-1,13,NA,CASSFPGGTEAFF,TGTGCCAGCAGCTTCCCGGGGGGGACTGAAGCTTTCTTT
few,TRBV25-1,TRBJ1-1,13,NA,CASSESANTEAFF,TGTGCCAGCAGTGAATCGGCGAACACTGAAGCTTTCTTT
NA,TRBV19,TRBJ2-3,15,TRBD1,CASSSYRGRTDTQYF,TGTGCCAGTAGTTCGTACAGGGGACGCACAGATACGCAGTATTTT
few,TRBV11-3,TRBJ2-5,13,NA,CASSPGSQETQYF,TGTGCCAGCAGCCCCGGCAGCCAAGAGACCCAGTACTTC
few,TRBV2,TRBJ1-5,14,NA,CASSMSRTEEPQHF,TGTGCCAGCAGTATGAGTCGGACGGAAGAGCCCCAGCATTTT
NA,TRBV5-4,TRBJ2-7,14,NA,CASSLKEQINEQYF,TGTGCCAGCAGCTTGAAGGAACAGATAAACGAGCAGTACTTC
NA,TRBV7-2,TRBJ2-7,15,NA,CASSLDGRISYEQYF,TGTGCCAGCAGCTTAGATGGTAGGATTTCCTACGAGCAGTACTTC
NA,TRBV9,TRBJ1-2,14,NA,CASSATNPNYGYTF,TGTGCCAGCAGCGCAACAAATCCGAACTATGGCTACACCTTC
NA,TRBV7-9,TRBJ2-3,11,NA,CASSPTDTQYF,TGTGCCAGCAGCCCGACAGATACGCAGTATTTT
NA,TRBV6-5,TRBJ1-2,12,NA,CASRASGTGYTF,TGTGCCAGCAGGGCCTCAGGGACCGGCTACACCTTC
few,TRBV19,TRBJ1-5,12,NA,CASSYGNQPQHF,TGTGCCAGCTCATATGGCAATCAGCCCCAGCATTTT
NA,TRBV3-1/TRBV3-2,TRBJ2-7,15,TRBD1,CASSHIGQGTYEQYF,TGTGCCAGCAGCCACATCGGACAGGGGACCTACGAGCAGTACTTC
NA,TRBV5-1,TRBJ2-7,14,NA,CASGVWQDSYEQYF,TGCGCCAGCGGTGTATGGCAGGACTCCTACGAGCAGTACTTC
NA,TRBV6-5,TRBJ1-1,12,NA,CASRLRDTEAFF,TGTGCCAGCAGATTAAGGGACACTGAAGCTTTCTTT
NA,TRBV7-2,TRBJ1-2,13,NA,CASSPRVGAGYTF,TGTGCCAGCAGCCCTCGTGTGGGGGCGGGCTACACCTTC
NA,TRBV12-3/TRBV12-4,TRBJ2-3,10,NA,CASSGRTQYF,TGTGCCAGCAGTGGGCGGACGCAGTATTTT